These 25 T cell receptor delta chains share one sample of origin, sequenced in a study of γδ T cells in repeated Plasmodium falciparum infection. TCRdb redid the clone calls on the multiplex PCR reads with CATT. The sample contains 85,000 to 95,000 delta-chain clones, under 1.5% of which appear only once. Gammadelta T cells were flow-sorted from PBMC into Vgamma9/Vdelta2+ and Vdelta2-negative populations for bulk analysis. What was sequenced was gamma-delta T cells from blood. These receptor sequences come from a pool of human donors (malaria-infected and uninfected, not separated).

This clone was seen a handful of times. The amino acid sequence in TCRdb belongs to a much larger clone and departs from this DNA's translation at residue 7, likely a sequencing read error; the sequence shown is translated from the DNA. The chain links TRDV1 to TRDJ2, with 8 bases identical to TRDD2. CDR3 length: 22 amino acids. J lost 0 bases, V lost 4 bases, and 22 bases had no gene match. The germline V gene has CDR1 TSWWSYY and CDR2 QGS. The CDR3 nucleotides are TGTGCTCTTGGGGCGACGGTCTTCCTACGCTTCATTACTTTTCCTTTGACAGCACAACTCTTCTTT. Translating gives CALGATVFLRFITFPLTAQLFF.

This clone was counted many times. This sequence joins TRDV1 and TRDJ1; 11 bases line up with TRDD3. Trimming removed 1 base from V and 0 bases from J; junction bases left unmatched: 25. From germline, CDR1 is TSWWSYY and CDR2 QGS. The length of the CDR3 is 24 residues. CDR3: CALGEPDSPKPWGILPPYTDKLIF. The CDR3 nucleotides read TGTGCTCTTGGGGAACCCGACTCCCCTAAGCCCTGGGGGATACTTCCCCCGTACACCGATAAACTCATCTTT.

This clone was observed a handful of times. The protein in TCRdb stems from a much larger clone and differs at residue 9 from this DNA's translation, likely a read error; here the protein is translated from the DNA. Other DNA sequences within the sample encode an identical CDR3. The chain is built from TRAV14/DV4 and TRDJ1; 10 bases fit TRDD3. Germline CDR1 reads TSDPSYG; CDR2 reads QGSYDQQN (reference sequence). CDR3 length equals 15 residues. The CDR3 reads CSSTGGSSCTDKLIF. The CDR3 bases are TGTTCCTCAACTGGGGGATCTTCATGCACCGATAAACTCATCTTT.

This clone turned up a few times. TCRdb's entry gives the protein of a much larger clone, which mismatches this DNA's translation at residue 7, likely from a read error; the protein reported here is translated from the DNA. The V and J genes are TRDV3 and TRDJ1; maybe TRDD3 (6 bases). In germline, CDR1 is TVYSNPD, CDR2 GDNSRS (reference sequence). The CDR3 length is 15 residues. V was shortened by 1 base and J by 2 bases, with 17 bases between the two germline ends. This CDR3 reads CAFTRGTRGTDKLIF. In nucleotides, the CDR3 is TGTGCCTTTACGAGGGGGACCAGAGGGACCGATAAACTCATCTTT.

This clone occurred many times. The chain links TRDV3 to TRDJ1; 9 positions agree with TRDD3. The V and J ends lost 1 base and 0 bases, in that order; junction bases with no gene match: 9. The CDR3 is 16 amino acids. CDR1 TVYSNPD and CDR2 GDNSRS come from the germline V gene (reference sequence). The CDR3 protein is CAFIQGIRWYTDKLIF. CDR3 nucleotide sequence: TGTGCCTTTATACAGGGGATACGCTGGTACACCGATAAACTCATCTTT.

This clone was counted only a few times. Given a far larger clone just one base away, this is likely a sequencing read error. Other DNA sequences from this sample encode an identical CDR3 as well. CDR3 DNA sequence: TGTGCCTGTGACAGGAATCCTACGAGAAGGGGATACGCAAGTAGGTACACCGATAAACTCATCTTT. This sequence encodes CACDRNPTRRGYASRYTDKLIF. The chain uses TRDV2 and TRDJ1, with 9 positions matching TRDD3. As TCRdb names no J gene, one was assigned here on the basis of a DNA match to germline. The ends lost 2 bases at V and 0 bases at J; junction bases unmatched: 24. Germline CDR1 is GEAIGNYY and CDR2 is EKD. There are 22 residues in the CDR3.

This clone was seen a few times. The TCRdb record carries a much larger clone's protein, which differs from this DNA's translation at residue 3; a read error is the likely cause, and the protein listed here is the DNA translation. CDR3 loop: CARDSLTGGDSATLSVPDKLIF. The DNA for the CDR3 is TGTGCCCGTGACAGCCTGACTGGGGGGGACTCTGCAACTCTCAGCGTACCCGATAAACTCATCTTT. The chain links TRDV2 to TRDJ1; 8 bases are shared with TRDD3. No J segment appears in TCRdb, so it was assigned here by matching the sequence to germline. Germline V gene sequence: CDR1 GEAIGNYY, CDR2 EKD. The length of the CDR3 is 22 residues.

Turning to this clone: The TCRdb protein, from a much larger clone, departs from this DNA's translation at residue 4, likely by read error; the protein shown derives from the DNA. The J gene is TRDJ1, the V gene TRDV1; 8 bases match TRDD2. The germline gives CDR1 TSWWSYY, CDR2 QGS. The CDR3 loop spans 18 amino acids. The CDR3 sequence: CALEEVFLRPGGLLKLIF. The DNA of the CDR3 is TGTGCTCTTGAGGAAGTCTTCCTACGTCCGGGGGGGCTTCTTAAACTCATCTTT.

This clone was found a few times. The protein that TCRdb holds for this DNA derives from a much larger clone and differs from the translated DNA at residue 5, which likely indicates a read error; the protein shown here is translated from the DNA. This chain links TRDV2 with TRDJ3; 7 positions match TRDD3. TCRdb leaves out the J gene; it was filled in here by matching the DNA to germline. The CDR3 contains 23 residues. V lost 3 bases to trimming and J lost 0 bases; unmatched junction nucleotides: 22. Germline V lookup: CDR1 GEAIGNYY, CDR2 EKD. The CDR3 reads CACDPPVGGGRYPSSWDTRQMFF. In DNA form, the CDR3 reads TGTGCCTGTGACCCGCCCGTTGGTGGGGGACGATACCCCAGCTCCTGGGACACCCGACAGATGTTTTTC.

A remark on this clone: This DNA's translation and the protein TCRdb lists, from a much larger clone, do not match at residue 12, likely due to a read error; the protein shown is translated from the DNA. The chain recombines TRDV1 with TRDJ1; no firm D call. CDR1 and CDR2 (germline): TSWWSYY, QGS. This CDR3 has 15 amino acids. The CDR3, as DNA: TGTGCTCTTGGGTTAATCTACCTCCACCGCGATAGACTCATCTTT. Translated: CALGLIYLHRDRLIF.

With regard to this clone: The protein TCRdb lists belongs to a much larger clone and differs from this DNA's translation at residue 7, which points to a read error; the protein shown is made from the DNA. This chain connects TRDV2 to TRDJ3; D might be TRDD3 (5 bases). The J gene is absent in TCRdb and was assigned here via DNA matching to germline. Looked up from germline, CDR1 is GEAIGNYY and CDR2 is EKD. CDR3 length: 22 amino acids. Trimming removed 3 bases at V and 0 bases at J, with 26 bases between. This CDR3 is CACDSIRGMGPISSWDTRQMFF. The CDR3 nucleotides read TGTGCCTGTGACTCGATCAGAGGGATGGGGCCCATTAGCTCCTGGGACACCCGACAGATGTTTTTC.

This clone was seen more than once but under ten times. A read error is the likely source, as a far larger clone sits one nucleotide away. This specimen includes other DNA sequences encoding the same CDR3. The V gene was identified as TRDV3, while no J gene was called; TRDD3 reflects the table's D call only, with no check against the DNA. Germline-derived CDR1 and CDR2 are TVYSNPD and GDNSRS (reference sequence). The CDR3 is 21 amino acids. CDR3 DNA sequence: TGTGCCTTTAGGATGAGAATGGACCGGCCTACGGGGATTCGGTACACCGATAAGCTCATCTTT. Protein sequence: CAFRMRMDRPTGIRYTDKLIF.

This clone was seen ten or more times. This likely came from a read error, as a far larger clone is one base away. Different DNA sequences within this sample yield the same CDR3. With the J gene uncalled, the V gene is TRDV3; the table's D gene call, TRDD3, was not cross checked with the DNA. CDR1 is TVYSNPD, CDR2 GDNSRS, per germline (reference sequence). The CDR3 length is 19 residues. In nucleotides, the CDR3 is TGTGCCTTTAAAGGTCCTCTTTGGGGGATACTGGCGTACACCGATAAACTCATCTTC. Translating it yields CAFKGPLWGILAYTDKLIF.

In this sample, this clone turned up a few times. The protein that TCRdb holds for this DNA derives from a much larger clone and differs from the translated DNA at residue 11, which likely indicates a read error; the protein shown here is translated from the DNA. This chain uses TRDV2 with TRDJ1; TRDD3 agrees at 7 bases. Germline values: CDR1 GEAIGNYY, CDR2 EKD. The CDR3 loop spans 14 amino acids. The CDR3 here is CACVYWGLADELIF. As DNA, the CDR3 is TGTGCCTGTGTTTACTGGGGTCTCGCCGATGAACTCATCTTT.

Only a few counts were recorded for this clone. The protein TCRdb gives is from a much larger clone and does not agree with this DNA's translation at residue 12, likely a read error; the protein shown here comes from the DNA. J is TRDJ3 and V is TRDV2, with TRDD3 matching 10 bases. As TCRdb names no J gene, one was assigned here on the basis of a DNA match to germline. Germline CDR1 GEAIGNYY, CDR2 EKD. CDR3 length: 15 amino acids. In DNA, the CDR3 is TGTGCCTGTGACGGAAACTGGGGGATTCCCCGACGGATGTTTTTC. It encodes CACDGNWGIPRRMFF.

This clone has at least ten counts. A junction boundary mismatches the germline segment, possibly from a read error. This rearrangement joins TRDV1 to TRDJ1, with TRDD3 identical over 8 bases. Since TCRdb gives no J gene, matching the DNA to germline was used here to assign it. This CDR3 comprises 22 residues. Germline V gives CDR1 TSWWSYY, CDR2 QGS. As DNA, the CDR3 is TGTGCTCTTTGGGAGGACCCAGACTGGGGATACCGTCCTCCTGATGAGACCGATAAACTCATCTTT. Its protein is CALWEDPDWGYRPPDETDKLIF.

As concerns this clone: It is likely a read error: a sequence one base away is far more abundant. This specimen includes other DNA sequences encoding the same CDR3. This chain joins TRDV1 and TRDJ1, with 8 bases that match TRDD3. Here the J gene came from matching the DNA to germline, since TCRdb omits it. Germline lookup yields CDR1 TSWWSYY and CDR2 QGS. The CDR3 is 19 residues long. CDR3 DNA sequence: TGTGCCCTTGTTCCTCCGCATATTGCTTCTGGGGGAAACACCGATAAACTCATCTTT. Translation gives CALVPPHIASGGNTDKLIF.

This clone has just a few counts. A read error likely explains why the TCRdb protein, taken from a much larger clone, differs from this DNA's translation at residue 14; the protein shown is translated from the DNA. J gene calling gave no result, while the V gene is TRDV2; the table names TRDD3, a call not compared with the DNA. The CDR3 contains 16 residues. Germline V gene data show CDR1 as GEAIGNYY and CDR2 as EKD. The CDR3 is CACDTAGTLYTDKPIF. The DNA for the CDR3 is TGTGCCTGTGACACCGCGGGGACCCTGTACACCGATAAACCCATCTTT.

This clone turned up a few times. The protein held in TCRdb is that of a much larger clone and does not match this DNA's translation at residue 7, likely because of a read error; the protein shown is translated from the DNA. The chain uses TRDV2 and TRDJ1; TRDD3 might be the D (5 bases). Here the J gene was assigned by germline matching of the DNA, as TCRdb has none. This CDR3 has 20 residues. The germline CDR1 and CDR2 sequences are GEAIGNYY and EKD. Deletions cut 0 bases from V and 0 bases from J, with 25 bases between. The CDR3 DNA is TGTGCCTGTGACACCGTACCGGGGACCCGGGGGTTATATTACACCGATAAACTCATCTTT. It translates to CACDTVPGTRGLYYTDKLIF.

Regarding this clone: Only one base separates this from a far larger clonotype, so it likely reflects a read error. Other nucleotide sequences in the sample specify the same CDR3. The rearrangement links TRDV1 to TRDJ1; 12 bases fit TRDD3. The J gene comes from matching the DNA to germline here; TCRdb lacks it. The germline V gene encodes CDR1 TSWWSYY and CDR2 QGS. The CDR3 loop spans 22 amino acids. CDR3 protein: CALGELWGILRTGGYKADKLIF. DNA of the CDR3: TGTGCCCTTGGGGAACTCTGGGGCATTCTACGCACTGGGGGATACAAGGCCGATAAACTCATCTTT.

This clone was counted between two and nine times. This DNA's translation differs at residue 2 from TCRdb's protein, which comes from a much larger clone; a read error is likely, and the protein shown is translated from the DNA. This chain links TRDV2 with TRDJ1, with a weak D call TRDD3 (6 bases). The CDR3 spans 16 residues. Germline V lookup: CDR1 GEAIGNYY, CDR2 EKD. CDR3 region: CSWEGWGSNYTDKLIF. For the CDR3, the DNA is TGTTCCTGGGAAGGTTGGGGATCCAACTACACCGATAAACTCATCTTT.

This clone occurred a few times. TCRdb's listed protein matches a much larger clone and diverges from this DNA's translation at residue 26, likely through a read error; the protein shown comes from the DNA. The CDR3, as DNA: TGTGCCTGTGACACCAAACTTCCTACAAGTACTGGGGAACTTCCCCCCTCCTGCGATAAAGCCACCGATAAACTCACCTTT. Its protein product is CACDTKLPTSTGELPPSCDKATDKLTF. The V gene call is TRDV2, and the J gene call is absent; the table calls TRDD3, which could not be checked here. CDR3 length equals 27 residues. Germline V lookup: CDR1 GEAIGNYY, CDR2 EKD.

This clone has just a few counts. Translating this DNA gives a protein that differs at residue 7 from the TCRdb one, which belongs to a much larger clone; a read error is likely, and the protein shown is this translation. The J gene is TRDJ1, the V gene TRDV2; D uncertain. The J gene, absent from TCRdb, was called here by matching the DNA to germline. The germline V gene has CDR1 GEAIGNYY and CDR2 EKD. V was pared by 0 bases and J by 8 bases, with 15 bases between. This CDR3 contains 14 residues. The CDR3 DNA sequence: TGTGCCTGTGACACCGGAGAGTCCTCAGAGAAACTCATCTTT. Encoded protein: CACDTGESSEKLIF.

Turning to this clone: It is likely a read error: a sequence one base away is far more abundant. Other nucleotide sequences from this sample produce the same CDR3. The rearrangement joins TRDV2 to TRDJ1; the match to TRDD3 covers 9 bases. After removal of 1 base from V and 3 bases from J, the junction contained 11 bases not matched to a gene. CDR3 length: 17 amino acids. Germline CDR1 is GEAIGNYY and CDR2 is EKD. Here the CDR3 DNA reads TGTGCCTGTGACACGGGTACCGGGGGATACAGGGCCGATAAACTCATCTTT. Residues: CACDTGTGGYRADKLIF.

This clone was seen at least ten times. A far more abundant clone sits one base away, making this likely a read error. The same CDR3 also results from other DNA sequences found in this sample. The chain recombines TRDV2 with TRDJ1; D not certain. Germline V CDR1 and CDR2: GEAIGNYY, EKD. The CDR3 has 17 residues. V was pared by 0 bases and J by 0 bases, with 16 bases between. In nucleotides, the CDR3 is TGTGCCTGTGACACCGTCGCCAGCGACCCGTACACCGATAAACTCATCTTT. Encoded protein: CACDTVASDPYTDKLIF.